A single sample gave rise to the 21 T cell receptor beta chains below, sequenced in a study of blood T cell repertoires in COVID-19. Profiling relied on immunoSEQ multiplex PCR, and the TCRdb table lists in-frame clones only, not all of them. The table records over 85,000 clones, over 75% of them present only once. The sample comprised peripheral blood. Source of these receptors: a human donor in a cohort sampled during active COVID-19.

This sequence joins TRBV15 and TRBJ2-1, with D uncertain. CDR1 LNHNV and CDR2 YYDKDF come from the germline V gene (reference sequence). The CDR3 extends over 15 amino acids. V was pared by 4 bases and J by 1 base, with 11 bases between. The CDR3 nucleotides are TGTGCCACCAGCATCCCCCGGAGATCCTACAATGAGCAGTTCTTC. The encoded protein is CATSIPRRSYNEQFF.

The rearrangement uses TRBV28 and TRBJ2-5; weak D call: TRBD2 (6 bases). The V end lost 3 bases, the J end lost 5 bases, and 16 bases lay between the germline ends. This CDR3 has 15 amino acids. Germline V lookup: CDR1 MDHEN, CDR2 SYDVKM. The CDR3 here is CASSFGGRRGETQYF. Written as DNA, the CDR3 is TGTGCCAGCAGTTTTGGTGGGAGGAGAGGGGAGACCCAGTACTTC.

The chain employs TRBV7-9 and TRBJ2-7; D remains ambiguous. The CDR3 runs 11 residues. With 0 bases removed from V and 6 bases from J, the gap between germline ends came to 3 bases. Per germline, CDR1 SEHNR and CDR2 FQNEAQ (reference sequence). Here the CDR3 reads CASSLAIEQYF. CDR3 sequence (DNA): TGTGCCAGCAGCTTAGCCATCGAGCAGTACTTC. Using reference TRBV7-9 and TRBJ2-7 for the parts outside the CDR3, the full variable domain is DTGVSQNPRHKITKRGQNVTFRCDPISEHNRLYWYRQTLGQGPEFLTYFQNEAQLEKSRLLSDRFSAERPKGSFSTLEIQRTEQGDSAMYLCASSLAIEQYFGPGTRLTVT.

The gene calls are TRBV28 and TRBJ1-6; D gene uncertain. From germline, CDR1 is MDHEN and CDR2 SYDVKM. This CDR3 has 17 residues. Trimming took 6 bases from V and 0 from J, leaving 15 bases between them. Written as DNA, the CDR3 is TGTGCCAGCAGACCCAATCTATACAGCTCCTATAATTCACCCCTCCACTTT. Its protein is CASRPNLYSSYNSPLHF. The full variable domain, rest sourced from reference TRBV28 and TRBJ1-6, is DVKVTQSSRYLVKRTGEKVFLECVQDMDHENMFWYRQDPGLGLRLIYFSYDVKMKEKGDIPEGYSVSREKKERFSLILESASTNQTSMYLCASRPNLYSSYNSPLHFGNGTRLTVT.

V gene TRBV18 combines with J gene TRBJ1-1; 7 bases align to TRBD1. Germline V lookup: CDR1 KGHSH, CDR2 LQKENI. Trimming took 8 bases from V and 0 from J; bases not matched to a gene: 9. The CDR3 is 15 residues long. The chain's CDR3 is CASTRDSNMNTEAFF. In DNA form, the CDR3 reads TGTGCCAGCACCCGGGACAGCAACATGAACACTGAAGCTTTCTTT.

The gene calls are TRBV20-1 and TRBJ1-4, with 8 bases matching TRBD1. Germline V lookup: CDR1 DFQATT, CDR2 SNEGSKA (reference sequence). The V and J ends lost 3 bases and 8 bases, in that order; junction bases with no gene match: 11. The CDR3 spans 15 residues. Here the CDR3 DNA reads TGCAGTGCTAGTCCAGCGGACAGGGCAAACGAAAAACTGTTTTTT. Protein sequence: CSASPADRANEKLFF.

J is TRBJ1-2 and V is TRBV28; D is unresolved. V gave up 2 bases and J gave up 5 bases, with 15 bases separating them. Germline CDR1 is MDHEN and CDR2 is SYDVKM. The CDR3 covers 15 residues. The CDR3 loop reads CASSLARDYGYGYTF. CDR3 nucleotides: TGTGCCAGCAGTTTAGCGCGGGATTATGGATATGGCTACACCTTC.

The chain has TRBV19 and TRBJ2-2, with TRBD1 matching over 11 bases. The CDR3 has 17 residues. Trimming removed 3 bases from V and 4 bases from J; junction bases left unmatched: 7. The germline V gene has CDR1 LNHDA and CDR2 SQIVND (reference sequence). CDR3 sequence: CASSMSGGTGGTGELFF. The CDR3 DNA is TGTGCCAGTAGTATGAGTGGCGGGACAGGGGGCACCGGGGAGCTGTTTTTT.

The rearrangement uses TRBV6-5 and TRBJ2-2; 9 bases match TRBD1. The CDR3 runs 15 residues. Losses at the gene ends were 6 bases for V and 7 bases for J; bases not matched to a gene: 9. Per the germline V gene, CDR1 is MNHEY and CDR2 is SVGAGI. The CDR3 DNA reads TGTGCCAGCAGGGGTCGGACAGGGGTCAACGGGGAGCTGTTTTTT. It specifies CASRGRTGVNGELFF.

This chain connects TRBV19 to TRBJ2-2; TRBD2 matches 7 bases. From germline, CDR1 is LNHDA and CDR2 SQIVND (reference sequence). The CDR3 has 15 residues. The V segment lost 5 bases and the J segment 7 bases; nucleotides outside the gene matches: 10. The CDR3 DNA reads TGTGCCAGTAGTCCATCGGGGAGGGGCGTCGGGGAGCTGTTTTTT. It translates to CASSPSGRGVGELFF.

The chain combines TRBV28 with TRBJ2-1, with 8 bases matching TRBD2. The CDR3 consists of 15 residues. Germline V gene data show CDR1 as MDHEN and CDR2 as SYDVKM. With 6 bases clipped from V and 4 bases from J, the junction kept 8 bases outside the gene matches. CDR3 nucleotides: TGTGCCAGCAGCCGCCCGGGACTAGTTTACAATGAGCAGTTCTTC. This sequence encodes CASSRPGLVYNEQFF. Based on the CDR3 plus reference TRBV28 and TRBJ2-1, the full variable domain is DVKVTQSSRYLVKRTGEKVFLECVQDMDHENMFWYRQDPGLGLRLIYFSYDVKMKEKGDIPEGYSVSREKKERFSLILESASTNQTSMYLCASSRPGLVYNEQFFGPGTRLTVL.

The chain links TRBV27 to TRBJ1-3; D call uncertain. Germline-derived CDR1 and CDR2 are MNHEY and SMNVEV (reference sequence). The V end was cut by 4 bases, the J end by 0 bases, with 7 bases between. The CDR3 length is 14 residues. CDR3 in DNA: TGTGCCAGCAGTTCCCGGGACTCTGGAAACACCATATATTTT. It encodes CASSSRDSGNTIYF.

This chain joins TRBV10-3 and TRBJ1-6; the match to TRBD1 covers 7 bases. Germline CDR1 and CDR2: ENHRY and SYGVKD. Trimming at V came to 10 bases and at J to 11 bases, leaving 11 bases not matched to a gene. CDR3 length: 13 residues. In DNA, the CDR3 is TGTGCCACCCTTGGGGAACAGGGGACACCCCTCCACTTT. Translating gives CATLGEQGTPLHF.

The chain joins TRBV28 to TRBJ1-6; D is undetermined. Germline loops: CDR1 MDHEN, CDR2 SYDVKM. The CDR3 covers 17 residues. Trimming cost V 6 bases and J 8 bases, with 23 bases left between them. CDR3 loop: CASSPSDEASLYSPLHF. The CDR3 DNA reads TGTGCCAGCAGCCCCAGTGATGAGGCCTCTCTTTATTCACCCCTCCACTTT. The full variable domain, its missing parts supplied by reference TRBV28 and TRBJ1-6, is DVKVTQSSRYLVKRTGEKVFLECVQDMDHENMFWYRQDPGLGLRLIYFSYDVKMKEKGDIPEGYSVSREKKERFSLILESASTNQTSMYLCASSPSDEASLYSPLHFGNGTRLTVT.

The chain is built from TRBV10-3 and TRBJ1-1; 8 nucleotides match TRBD1. V was clipped by 6 bases and J by 3 bases; unmatched bases: 9. The CDR3 is 15 residues long. Germline loops: CDR1 ENHRY, CDR2 SYGVKD. In nucleotides, the CDR3 is TGTGCCATCAGCGCCGGACAGGGATGGTACACTGAAGCTTTCTTT. This gives the protein CAISAGQGWYTEAFF.

The CDR3 DNA is TGTGCCACCAGCTGGACCAGGGGGGTGACCACTGAAGCTTTCTTT. Translation: CATSWTRGVTTEAFF. This rearrangement joins TRBV15 to TRBJ1-1; TRBD1 aligns across 7 bases. Germline CDR1 LNHNV, CDR2 YYDKDF (reference sequence). V lost 5 bases, J lost 4 bases, and 10 bases stayed unmatched. There are 15 residues in the CDR3. The full variable domain, completed using reference TRBV15 and TRBJ1-1, is DAMVIQNPRYQVTQFGKPVTLSCSQTLNHNVMYWYQQKSSQAPKLLFHYYDKDFNNEADTPDNFQSRRPNTSFCFLDIRSPGLGDTAMYLCATSWTRGVTTEAFFGQGTRLTVV.

The chain combines TRBV28 with TRBJ2-7; D remains unclear. The CDR3 covers 11 residues. V lost 3 bases and J 5 bases, leaving 5 bases between the germline ends. Looked up from germline, CDR1 is MDHEN and CDR2 is SYDVKM. DNA of the CDR3: TGTGCCAGCAGTTTGAGGCACGAGCAGTACTTC. Translation gives CASSLRHEQYF. The variable domain in full, completed from reference TRBV28 and TRBJ2-7, reads DVKVTQSSRYLVKRTGEKVFLECVQDMDHENMFWYRQDPGLGLRLIYFSYDVKMKEKGDIPEGYSVSREKKERFSLILESASTNQTSMYLCASSLRHEQYFGPGTRLTVT.

In this sample, this clone turned up many times. The genes are TRBV7-8 and TRBJ2-7; D ambiguous. Trimming removed 3 bases from V and 3 bases from J, with 12 bases in between. The CDR3 has 14 residues. Germline V CDR1 and CDR2: SGHVS, FQNEAQ. CDR3 amino acids: CASSFGFSVYEQYF. The DNA of the CDR3 is TGTGCCAGCAGCTTTGGTTTTTCGGTCTACGAGCAGTACTTC.

J is TRBJ1-1 and V is TRBV2; 7 bases align to TRBD1. This CDR3 region has 14 residues. The V gene's germline CDR1 is SNHLY and CDR2 FYNNEI. J gave up 4 bases and V 7 bases, and 9 bases lay outside the gene matches. CDR3 amino acids: CASNTDRVGTEAFF. CDR3 DNA sequence: TGTGCCAGCAATACCGACAGGGTCGGCACTGAAGCTTTCTTT.

This clone was counted a single time. The chain couples TRBV9 to TRBJ2-7; tentative D call: TRBD2 (6 bases). This CDR3 is 14 amino acids long. The V end lost 2 bases, the J end lost 0 bases, and 9 bases lay between the germline ends. Germline V gene lookup returns CDR1 SGDLS and CDR2 YYNGEE. This CDR3 is CASSVGGISYEQYF. The CDR3, as DNA: TGTGCCAGCAGCGTCGGAGGGATCTCCTACGAGCAGTACTTC.

In this sample, this clone turned up once. V and J are TRBV5-4 and TRBJ2-3, with 7 bases matching TRBD2. Germline trimming cut 0 bases from V and 11 bases from J; bases unmatched to any gene: 12. Per the germline V gene, CDR1 is SGHNT and CDR2 is YYREEE (reference sequence). This CDR3 contains 15 residues. In DNA, the CDR3 is TGTGCCAGCAGCTTGGCCGGACTAGTGTCTATAGGGCAGTATTTT. It yields the protein CASSLAGLVSIGQYF.